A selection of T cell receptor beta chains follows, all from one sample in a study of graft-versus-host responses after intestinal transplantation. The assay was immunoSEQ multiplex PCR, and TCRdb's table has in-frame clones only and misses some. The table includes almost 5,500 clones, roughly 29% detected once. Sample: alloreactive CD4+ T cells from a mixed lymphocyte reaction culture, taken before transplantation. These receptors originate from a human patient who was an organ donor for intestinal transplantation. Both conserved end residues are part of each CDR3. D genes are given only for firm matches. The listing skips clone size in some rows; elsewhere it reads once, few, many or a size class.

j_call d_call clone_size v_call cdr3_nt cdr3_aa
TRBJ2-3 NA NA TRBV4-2 TGTGCCAGCAGCCAAGGGCTAGCTGGGGGGTGGGACACAGATACGCAGTATTTT CASSQGLAGGWDTDTQYF
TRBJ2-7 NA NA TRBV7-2 TGTGCCAGCAGCGGGACCTACGAGCAGTACTTC CASSGTYEQYF
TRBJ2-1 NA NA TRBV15 TGTGCCACCAGCGACGGATGGCTAGTATTACGCAATGAGCAGTTCTTC CATSDGWLVLRNEQFF
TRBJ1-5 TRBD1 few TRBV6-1 TGTGCCAGCAGTCATCCCGGGACAGGGTACGTGCATTTT CASSHPGTGYVHF
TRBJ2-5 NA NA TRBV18 TGTGCCAGCTCACCAAATCTTCTTACCGGTAAAGAGACCCAGTACTTC CASSPNLLTGKETQYF
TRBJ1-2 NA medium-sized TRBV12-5 TGTGCTAGTGGTTTGACAAAATATGGCTACACCTTC CASGLTKYGYTF
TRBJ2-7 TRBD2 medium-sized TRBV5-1 TGCGCCAGCAGCTTGGCCCCCCCTACTAGCGGGGTCCTCTACGAGCAGTACTTC CASSLAPPTSGVLYEQYF
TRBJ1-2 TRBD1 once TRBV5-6 TGTGCCAGCATCGCGGCTAACAGGGGAGGGTCTAACTATGGCTACACCTTC CASIAANRGGSNYGYTF
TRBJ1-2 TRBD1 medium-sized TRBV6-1 TGTGCCAGCAGTGACAGGGGGTATGGCTACACCTTC CASSDRGYGYTF
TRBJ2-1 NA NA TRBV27 TGTGCCAGCAGTTTATCAGGGAACAATGAGCAGTTCTTC CASSLSGNNEQFF
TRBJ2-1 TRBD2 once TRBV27 TGTGCCAGCAGCGGACTAGCCGATCTTAAGTTCTTC CASSGLADLKFF
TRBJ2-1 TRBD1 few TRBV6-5 TGTGCCAGCAGACGACAGGGTTACAATGAGCAGTTCTTC CASRRQGYNEQFF
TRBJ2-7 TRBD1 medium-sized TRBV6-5 TGTGCCAGCAGTTACTCCACTCTTCCGACAGGGAACGAGCAGTACTTC CASSYSTLPTGNEQYF
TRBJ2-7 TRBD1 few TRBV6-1 TGTGCCAGCAGATCCGGACAGGGGAGGGAGCAGTACTTC CASRSGQGREQYF
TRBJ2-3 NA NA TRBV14 TGTGCCAGCAGCCAAGGACTAGCAGATACGCAGTATTTT CASSQGLADTQYF
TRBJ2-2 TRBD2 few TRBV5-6 TGTGCCAGCAGTCGTATAGCGGGGGGCCCCACCGGGGAGCTGTTTTTT CASSRIAGGPTGELFF
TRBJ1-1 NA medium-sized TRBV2 TGTGCCAGCCACTTAGACAGGAACACTGAAGCTTTCTTT CASHLDRNTEAFF
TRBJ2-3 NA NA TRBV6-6 TGTGCCAGCAGTCCAAGCGGAGATACGCAGTATTTT CASSPSGDTQYF
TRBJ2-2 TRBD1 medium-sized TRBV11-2 TGTGCCAGCAGCCCCGGACAGGGAAGTGGCACCGGGGAGCTGTTTTTT CASSPGQGSGTGELFF
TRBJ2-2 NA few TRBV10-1 TGCGCCAGCAGTGATGGAAGGAGGGCCACCGGGGAGCTGTTTTTT CASSDGRRATGELFF
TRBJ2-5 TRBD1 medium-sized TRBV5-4 TGTGCCAGCAGCCACGGGACAGGGGGAGGGACCCAGTACTTC CASSHGTGGGTQYF
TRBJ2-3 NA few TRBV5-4 TGTGCCAGCAGCTCGCCTGGCACAGATACGCAGTATTTT CASSSPGTDTQYF
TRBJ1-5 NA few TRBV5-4 TGTGCCAGCAGCTTGCAGGGCAATCAGCCCCAGCATTTT CASSLQGNQPQHF
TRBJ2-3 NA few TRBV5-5 TGTGCCAGCAGCTTGGACCCGCTCTATACGCAGTATTTT CASSLDPLYTQYF
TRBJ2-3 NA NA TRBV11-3 TGTGCCAGCAGCTTAGACCGAGGGCTCACAGATACGCAGTATTTT CASSLDRGLTDTQYF
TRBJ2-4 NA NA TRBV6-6 TGTGCCAGCAGTTACGGGACAGCCAAAAACATTCAGTACTTC CASSYGTAKNIQYF
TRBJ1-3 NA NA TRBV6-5 TGTGCCAGCAGTTACAACTCTGGAAACACCATATATTTT CASSYNSGNTIYF
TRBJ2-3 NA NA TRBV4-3 TGCGCCAGCAGCCCCCTCCCGGGACTCCCCTGGTATACGCAGTATTTT CASSPLPGLPWYTQYF
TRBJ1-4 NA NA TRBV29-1 TGCAGCGTTACATACGGGACGGCTAATGAAAAACTGTTTTTT CSVTYGTANEKLFF
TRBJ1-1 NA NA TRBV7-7 TGTGCCAGCAGCCTAATCGGGACGAACACTGAAGCTTTCTTT CASSLIGTNTEAFF
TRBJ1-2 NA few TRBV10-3 TGTGCCATCAGTGAGTCGGGAGGGAGCTATGGCTACACCTTC CAISESGGSYGYTF
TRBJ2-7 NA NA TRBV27 TGTGCCAGCGGGGCATGGGACTTCGGAGGTTACGAGCAGTACTTC CASGAWDFGGYEQYF
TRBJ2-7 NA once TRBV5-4 TGTGCCAGCAGCTCAGGTCTCCGGGCCACCGAGCAGTACTTC CASSSGLRATEQYF
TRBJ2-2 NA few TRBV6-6 TGTGCCAGCAGTTTTGTCTCCCTCTGGGGGGAGCTGTTTTTT CASSFVSLWGELFF
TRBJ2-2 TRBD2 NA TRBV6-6 TGTGCCAGCAGTTTTAGCGGGACGAACACCGGGGAGCTGTTTTTT CASSFSGTNTGELFF
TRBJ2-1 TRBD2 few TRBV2 TGTGCCAGCAGTGACAGGGGACTAGCAGCCTACAATGAGCAGTTCTTC CASSDRGLAAYNEQFF
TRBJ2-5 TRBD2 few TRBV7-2 TGTGCCAGCAGCTTAGAGCGGGGGGGAGGGGAGACCCAGTACTTC CASSLERGGGETQYF
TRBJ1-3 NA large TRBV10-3 TGTGCCATCAGTGAGTCACACTCTGGAAACACCATATATTTT CAISESHSGNTIYF
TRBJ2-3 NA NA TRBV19 TGTGCCAGTAGTATAGGAGGCACAGATACGCAGTATTTT CASSIGGTDTQYF
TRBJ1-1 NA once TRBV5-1 TGCGCCAGCAGCTTGTTTGGTCCTGAGGGGACTGAAGCTTTCTTT CASSLFGPEGTEAFF
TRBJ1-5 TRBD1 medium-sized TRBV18 TGTGCCAGCTCACCGACAGGGGGCAATCAGCCCCAGCATTTT CASSPTGGNQPQHF